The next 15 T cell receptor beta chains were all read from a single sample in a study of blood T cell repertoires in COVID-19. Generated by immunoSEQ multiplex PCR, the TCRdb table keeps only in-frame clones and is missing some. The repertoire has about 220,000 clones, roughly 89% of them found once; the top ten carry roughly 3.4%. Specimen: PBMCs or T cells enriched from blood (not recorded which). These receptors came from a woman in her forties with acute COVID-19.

The CDR3 nucleotides read TGTGCCAGCAGCACCGGACAGGGAATTCGGAAAGGCTACACCTTC. Encoded protein: CASSTGQGIRKGYTF. The chain recombines TRBV27 with TRBJ1-2, with TRBD1 identical over 8 bases. CDR3 length equals 15 residues. Germline CDR1 is MNHEY and CDR2 is SMNVEV (reference sequence). The trim removed 6 bases at V and 8 bases at J, leaving 14 bases unmatched.

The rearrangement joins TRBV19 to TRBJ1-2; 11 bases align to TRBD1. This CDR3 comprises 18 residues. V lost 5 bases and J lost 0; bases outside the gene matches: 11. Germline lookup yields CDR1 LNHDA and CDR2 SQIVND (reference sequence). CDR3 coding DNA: TGTGCCAGTAGTCCCTATACAGGGGACAGGGGGACTAACTATGGCTACACCTTC. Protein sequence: CASSPYTGDRGTNYGYTF.

In DNA, the CDR3 is TGTGCCAGCAGCTTGGGGGGGGGCTCGAACACTGAAGCTTTCTTT. Translated: CASSLGGGSNTEAFF. This chain links TRBV5-4 with TRBJ1-1; D possibly corresponds to TRBD1 (6 bases). The CDR3 is made up of 15 amino acids. Germline V gives CDR1 SGHNT, CDR2 YYREEE (reference sequence). Trimming took off 0 bases at V and 1 base at J, with 10 bases between the two ends.

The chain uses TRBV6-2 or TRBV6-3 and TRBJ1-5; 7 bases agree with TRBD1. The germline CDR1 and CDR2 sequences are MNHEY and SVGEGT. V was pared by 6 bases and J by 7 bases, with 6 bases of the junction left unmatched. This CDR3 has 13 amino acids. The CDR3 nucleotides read TGTGCCAGCAGCTCGACAGGGAGACAGCCCCAGCATTTT. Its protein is CASSSTGRQPQHF.

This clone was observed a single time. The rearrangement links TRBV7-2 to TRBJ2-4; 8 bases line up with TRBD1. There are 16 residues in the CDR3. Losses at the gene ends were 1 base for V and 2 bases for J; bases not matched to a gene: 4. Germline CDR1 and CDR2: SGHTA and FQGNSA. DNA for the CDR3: TGTGCCAGCAGCTTAGGGGACAGGTGGACCAAAAACATTCAGTACTTC. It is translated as CASSLGDRWTKNIQYF.

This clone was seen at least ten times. In DNA form, the CDR3 reads TGTGCCGGCCGACAGGGGGGCAACTATGGCTACACCTTC. This encodes CAGRQGGNYGYTF. This rearrangement joins TRBV2 to TRBJ1-2, with TRBD1 identical over 9 bases. The ends lost 11 bases at V and 2 bases at J; junction bases unmatched: 6. The CDR3 has 13 residues. Looked up from germline, CDR1 is SNHLY and CDR2 is FYNNEI.

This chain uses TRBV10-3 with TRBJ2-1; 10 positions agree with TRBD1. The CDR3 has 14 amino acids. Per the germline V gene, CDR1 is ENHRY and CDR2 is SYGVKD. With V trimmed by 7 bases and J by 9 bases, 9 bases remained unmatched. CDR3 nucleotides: TGTGCCATCACACGGGGACAGGGGTCTGGTGAGCAGTTCTTC. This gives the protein CAITRGQGSGEQFF.

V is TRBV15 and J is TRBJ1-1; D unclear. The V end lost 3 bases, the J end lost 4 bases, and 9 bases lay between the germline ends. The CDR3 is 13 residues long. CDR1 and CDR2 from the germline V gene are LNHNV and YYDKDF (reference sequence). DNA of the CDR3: TGTGCCACCAGCAGGAACCGGGGCACTGAAGCTTTCTTT. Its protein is CATSRNRGTEAFF.

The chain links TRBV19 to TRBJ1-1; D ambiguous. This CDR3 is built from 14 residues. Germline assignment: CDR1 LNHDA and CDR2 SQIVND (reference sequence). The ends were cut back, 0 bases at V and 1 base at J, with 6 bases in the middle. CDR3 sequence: CASSIDHTNTEAFF. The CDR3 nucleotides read TGTGCCAGTAGTATAGACCACACGAACACTGAAGCTTTCTTT.

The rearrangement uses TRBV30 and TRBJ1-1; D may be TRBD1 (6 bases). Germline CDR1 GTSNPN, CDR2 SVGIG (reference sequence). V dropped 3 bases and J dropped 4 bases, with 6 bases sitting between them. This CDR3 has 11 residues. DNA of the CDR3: TGTGCCTGGAGAGGGGGCACTGAAGCTTTCTTT. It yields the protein CAWRGGTEAFF.

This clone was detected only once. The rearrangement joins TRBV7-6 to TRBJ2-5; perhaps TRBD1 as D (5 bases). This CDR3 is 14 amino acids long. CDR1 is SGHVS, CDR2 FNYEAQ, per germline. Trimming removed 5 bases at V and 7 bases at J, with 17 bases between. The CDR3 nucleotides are TGTGCCAGCAGCCTCAGCAGGGATAGGGGGACCCAGTACTTC. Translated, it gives CASSLSRDRGTQYF. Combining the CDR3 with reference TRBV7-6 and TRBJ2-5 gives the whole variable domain GAGVSQSPRYKVTKRGQDVALRCDPISGHVSLYWYRQALGQGPEFLTYFNYEAQQDKSGLPNDRFSAERPEGSISTLTIQRTEQRDSAMYRCASSLSRDRGTQYFGPGTRLLVL.

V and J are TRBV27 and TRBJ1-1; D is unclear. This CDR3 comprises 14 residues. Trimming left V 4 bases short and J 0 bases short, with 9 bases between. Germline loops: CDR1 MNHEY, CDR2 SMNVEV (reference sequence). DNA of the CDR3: TGTGCCAGCAGTTCGACCGGGATGAACACTGAAGCTTTCTTT. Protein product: CASSSTGMNTEAFF.

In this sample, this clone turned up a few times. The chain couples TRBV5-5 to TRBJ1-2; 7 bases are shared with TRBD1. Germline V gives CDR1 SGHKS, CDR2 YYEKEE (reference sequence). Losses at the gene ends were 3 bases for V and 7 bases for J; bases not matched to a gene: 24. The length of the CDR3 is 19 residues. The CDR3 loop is CASSSAVRLLNTGDSGYTF. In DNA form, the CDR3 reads TGTGCCAGCAGCTCGGCGGTTCGTTTACTGAACACAGGGGATTCTGGCTACACCTTC.

As DNA, the CDR3 is TGTGCCAGCAGCTCCACAGGGACCGGGGAGCTGTTTTTT. Residues: CASSSTGTGELFF. The V and J genes are TRBV7-3 and TRBJ2-2; D is possibly TRBD1 (6 bases). Germline CDR1 and CDR2: SGHTA and FQGTGA. Trimming took 4 bases from V and 5 from J, leaving 8 bases between them. CDR3 length: 13 residues.

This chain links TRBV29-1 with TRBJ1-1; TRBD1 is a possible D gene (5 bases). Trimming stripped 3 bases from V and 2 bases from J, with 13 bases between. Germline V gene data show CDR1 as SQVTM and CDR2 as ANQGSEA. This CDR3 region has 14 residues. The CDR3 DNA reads TGCAGCGTTGAGATTAGGGGAAGAAACACTGAAGCTTTCTTT. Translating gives CSVEIRGRNTEAFF.